What follows is one T cell receptor (beta chain) and its context. The target antigen is unknown. TCRdb used MiXCR to reprocess the multiplex PCR reads, holding one entry per CDR3 protein. This sample has over 130,000 distinct CDR3 sequences, with about 33% found just once. The ends were cut back, 1 base at V and 3 bases at J, with 13 bases in the middle. Per germline, CDR1 LGHNA and CDR2 YSLEER. This CDR3 spans 15 amino acids. The lymph nodes were axillary draining lymph nodes from breast cancer patients. The data were taken from a study of breast tumors, draining lymph nodes, adjacent tissues. General study points: Tumor repertoires ranked between lymph nodes and nontumor tissue in diversity, with V and J gene preferences. That most tumor T cells come from lymph nodes remained unproven.

Sequenced sample: axillary lymph node tissue. The chain has TRBV4-3 and TRBJ2-7; TRBD2 might be the D (5 bases). The receptor's source is a female donor with breast cancer. Some clones in this sample may be carry-over from other donors' samples. CDR3 DNA sequence: TGCGCCAGCAGCCAAGGAGATGATGCGGGCTACGAGCAGTACTTC. It codes for CASSQGDDAGYEQYF.